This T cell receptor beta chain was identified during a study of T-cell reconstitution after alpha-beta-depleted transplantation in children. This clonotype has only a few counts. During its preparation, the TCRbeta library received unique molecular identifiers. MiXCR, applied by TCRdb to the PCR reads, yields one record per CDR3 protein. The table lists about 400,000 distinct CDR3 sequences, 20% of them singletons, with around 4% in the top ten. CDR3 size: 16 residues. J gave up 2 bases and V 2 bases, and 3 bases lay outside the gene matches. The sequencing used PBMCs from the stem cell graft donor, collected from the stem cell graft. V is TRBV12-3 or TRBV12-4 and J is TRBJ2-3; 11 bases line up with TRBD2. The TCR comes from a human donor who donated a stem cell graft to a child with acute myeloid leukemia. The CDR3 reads CASSLRLAGITDTQYF. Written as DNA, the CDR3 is TGTGCCAGCAGTTTACGACTAGCGGGAATCACAGATACGCAGTATTTT.